This TCR beta chain was sequenced in a study of blood T cell repertoires in COVID-19. Clones were sequenced by immunoSEQ multiplex PCR, and TCRdb holds only the in-frame ones, with some missing. Among around 320,000 clones listed, 85% to 90% were seen once. V shed 2 bases and J shed 9 bases, with 14 bases lying between them. CDR3 length: 14 residues. Germline values: CDR1 MNHEY, CDR2 SVGEGT. The specimen sequenced was PBMCs or T cells enriched from blood (not recorded which). The chain couples TRBV6-2 or TRBV6-3 to TRBJ1-5, with D perhaps TRBD1 (5 bases). The TCR was taken from a woman in her forties or fifties who had been exposed to COVID-19. CDR3 in amino acids: CASSYGSPQGPQHF. The CDR3 DNA follows: TGTGCCAGCAGTTACGGGTCGCCTCAGGGGCCCCAGCATTTT.